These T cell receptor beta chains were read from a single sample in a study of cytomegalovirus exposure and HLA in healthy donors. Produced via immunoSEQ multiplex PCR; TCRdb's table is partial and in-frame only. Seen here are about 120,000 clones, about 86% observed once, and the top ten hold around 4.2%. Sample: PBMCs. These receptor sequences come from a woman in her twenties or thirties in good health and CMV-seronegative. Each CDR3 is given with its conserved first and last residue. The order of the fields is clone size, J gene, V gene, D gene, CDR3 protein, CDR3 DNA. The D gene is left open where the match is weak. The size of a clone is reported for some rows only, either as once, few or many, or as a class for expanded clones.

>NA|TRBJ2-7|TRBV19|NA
CASSASGTAGYEQYF
TGTGCCAGTAGTGCATCCGGGACAGCGGGCTACGAGCAGTACTTC
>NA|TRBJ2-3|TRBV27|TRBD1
CASSAVQGGGSDTQYF
TGTGCCAGCAGTGCGGTACAGGGGGGAGGATCAGATACGCAGTATTTT
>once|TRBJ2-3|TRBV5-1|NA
CASSFGTSTDTQYF
TGCGCCAGCAGCTTCGGGACAAGCACAGATACGCAGTATTTT
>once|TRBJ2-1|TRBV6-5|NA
CASSQLGSDEQFF
TGTGCCAGCAGTCAACTAGGATCGGATGAGCAGTTCTTC
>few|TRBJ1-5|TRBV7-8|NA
CASTEHRGAGNQPQHF
TGTGCCAGCACCGAACATCGGGGGGCAGGCAATCAGCCCCAGCATTTT
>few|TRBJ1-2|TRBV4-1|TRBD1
CASSQAEGTVASNYGYTF
TGCGCCAGCAGCCAAGCCGAAGGGACAGTGGCTTCTAACTATGGCTACACCTTC
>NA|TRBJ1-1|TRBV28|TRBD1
CASSSGQGNTEAFF
TGTGCCAGCAGTTCGGGACAGGGGAACACTGAAGCTTTCTTT
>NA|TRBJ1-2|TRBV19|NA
CAGADNRHGYTF
TGTGCCGGTGCGGACAACAGGCATGGCTACACCTTC
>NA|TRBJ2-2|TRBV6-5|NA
CASSYSTRDTGELFF
TGTGCCAGCAGTTACAGTACCAGGGACACCGGGGAGCTGTTTTTT
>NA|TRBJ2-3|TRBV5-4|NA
CASSLLQGNTQYF
TGTGCCAGCAGCTTGCTCCAGGGGAATACGCAGTATTTT
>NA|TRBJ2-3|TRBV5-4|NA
CASSPETGAWSSDTQYF
TGTGCCAGCAGCCCTGAGACAGGCGCATGGTCCTCAGATACGCAGTATTTT
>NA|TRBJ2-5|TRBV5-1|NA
CASSLGGKETQYF
TGCGCCAGCAGCTTGGGCGGAAAAGAGACCCAGTACTTC
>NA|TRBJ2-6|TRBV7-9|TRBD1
CASSGLRQGAPGANVLTF
TGTGCCAGCAGCGGGCTAAGACAGGGGGCGCCTGGGGCCAACGTCCTGACTTTC
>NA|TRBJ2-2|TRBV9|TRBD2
CASSIIAGATGELFF
TGTGCCAGCAGCATAATAGCGGGGGCCACCGGGGAGCTGTTTTTT
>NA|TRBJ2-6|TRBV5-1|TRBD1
CASSLAQPGQGPGANVLTF
TGCGCCAGCAGCTTGGCGCAACCGGGACAGGGACCTGGGGCCAACGTCCTGACTTTC
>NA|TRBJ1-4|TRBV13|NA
CASSLGGIQEATNEKLFF
TGTGCCAGCAGCTTAGGCGGGATACAAGAAGCAACTAATGAAAAACTGTTTTTT
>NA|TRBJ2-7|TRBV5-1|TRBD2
CASSGDFGGRGEQYF
TGCGCCAGCAGCGGAGATTTTGGCGGGAGGGGCGAGCAGTACTTC